One sample yielded the 27 T cell receptor beta chains listed below, sequenced in a study of human T cells and chemical hapten exposure. TCRdb passed the RACE reads through MiXCR, listing each CDR3 protein once. The data show approximately 32,000 distinct CDR3 sequences, 5% to 6% seen once. Time point indicated: patch test 3, about 24 weeks after DPC sensitization. The sample's treatment: therapeutic diphenylcyclopropenone sensitization with weekly scalp DPC. The material was whole blood, obtained in connection with sensitization to the hapten diphenylcyclopropenone (DPC). These receptors all come from a man aged 25-45 years with alopecia areata. Some clones in this sample may be carry-over from other donors' samples.

This clonotype was recorded many times. The rearrangement links TRBV20-1 to TRBJ1-1, with D unclear. Germline lookup yields CDR1 DFQATT and CDR2 SNEGSKA (reference sequence). The CDR3 length is 12 residues. The V end was cut by 0 bases, the J end by 5 bases, with 7 bases between. The CDR3 bases are TGCAGTGCTAGAGATGGGCCGACTGAAGCTTTCTTT. This codes for CSARDGPTEAFF.

The chain links TRBV29-1 to TRBJ2-5; TRBD2 might be the D (6 bases). This CDR3 has 13 residues. Trimming pared 4 bases from V and 1 base from J, leaving 10 bases between. Germline CDR1 is SQVTM and CDR2 is ANQGSEA. The CDR3 DNA follows: TGCAGCGTTGTGGCGGGGACCCAAGAGACCCAGTACTTC. Translated, it gives CSVVAGTQETQYF.

This clonotype showed up many times. This chain links TRBV7-9 with TRBJ2-2; 11 bases map to TRBD2. V was clipped by 2 bases and J by 8 bases; unmatched bases: 7. From germline, CDR1 is SEHNR and CDR2 FQNEAQ (reference sequence). The CDR3 runs 16 residues. CDR3 sequence: CASSLLETSGNGELFF. CDR3 coding DNA: TGTGCCAGCAGCTTACTAGAGACTAGCGGGAATGGGGAGCTGTTTTTT.

As concerns this clonotype: A clone one base away is much larger, so this may be a read error. The V call is TRBV18, the J call TRBJ1-2; D call uncertain. The CDR3 length is 15 residues. In germline, CDR1 is KGHSH, CDR2 LQKENI. CDR3 loop: CGSSPFDGPNYGYTF. DNA for the CDR3: TGTGGCAGCTCACCCTTTGACGGACCAAACTATGGCTACACCTTC.

This clonotype has ten or more counts. The chain uses TRBV7-9 and TRBJ2-5; TRBD2 is a possible D gene (5 bases). This CDR3 is built from 16 residues. Trimming pared 6 bases from V and 2 bases from J, leaving 19 bases between. CDR1 SEHNR and CDR2 FQNEAQ come from the germline V gene (reference sequence). CDR3 amino acids: CASRPSWRVVQETQYF. CDR3 DNA sequence: TGTGCCAGCAGACCCAGTTGGCGGGTTGTGCAAGAGACCCAGTACTTC.

The chain links TRBV15 to TRBJ1-6, with D tentatively TRBD1 (5 bases). There are 16 residues in the CDR3. V lost 0 bases and J 9 bases, leaving 15 bases between the germline ends. Germline V gene data show CDR1 as LNHNV and CDR2 as YYDKDF (reference sequence). The CDR3 DNA follows: TGTGCCACCAGCAGAGATCCAGAGGGGAAGGGTTCACCCCTCCACTTT. Translation: CATSRDPEGKGSPLHF.

This clonotype was picked up many times. Written as DNA, the CDR3 is TGTGCCAGCAGTTTGGCTAGCGGGAGGGGAGGGGGAGAGACCCAGTACTTC. Translating gives CASSLASGRGGGETQYF. The V call is TRBV12-3 or TRBV12-4, the J call TRBJ2-5, with 12 bases aligning to TRBD2. Trimming took 3 bases from V and 4 from J; bases not matched to a gene: 9. The CDR3 covers 17 residues.

This clonotype was found many times. J is TRBJ2-1 and V is TRBV19, with 11 bases aligning to TRBD2. With 8 bases clipped from V and 0 bases from J, the junction kept 15 bases outside the gene matches. CDR1 and CDR2 from the germline V gene are LNHDA and SQIVND (reference sequence). This CDR3 is built from 19 residues. The CDR3 here is CASGDWTSGFLSSYNEQFF. CDR3 DNA: TGTGCCAGTGGGGATTGGACTAGCGGGTTTTTGTCCTCCTACAATGAGCAGTTCTTC.

This clonotype has a count of ten or more. The rearrangement joins TRBV29-1 to TRBJ2-7; no clear D gene. CDR1 and CDR2 from the germline V gene are SQVTM and ANQGSEA. The CDR3 totals 15 residues. V shed 5 bases and J shed 0 bases, with 17 bases lying between them. The CDR3 spells CSVTKLSVSSYEQYF. CDR3 DNA: TGCAGCGTTACCAAGTTGTCGGTGAGCTCCTACGAGCAGTACTTC.

At least ten counts were recorded for this clonotype. The rearrangement links TRBV7-6 to TRBJ2-2, with 10 positions matching TRBD2. V was clipped by 1 base and J by 10 bases; unmatched bases: 24. The CDR3 is 21 residues long. CDR1 is SGHVS and CDR2 is FNYEAQ in the germline V gene. The CDR3 nucleotides are TGTGCCAGCAGCTTAGGGGCTAGCGTTACTAGCGGGGCCGCCGGGGAGCTGGAGCTGTTTTTT. This codes for CASSLGASVTSGAAGELELFF.

For this clonotype: A much larger clone lies one base from this, so it may be a read error. The V and J genes are TRBV7-2 and TRBJ2-7; weak D call: TRBD1 (6 bases). The germline V and J ends were trimmed by 0 bases and 0 bases, with 6 bases remaining between them. Germline V CDR1 and CDR2: SGHTA, FQGNSA. CDR3 length equals 14 residues. CDR3 coding DNA: TGTGCCAGCAGCTTAGCGGACAGCTCCTACGAGCAGTACTTC. This encodes CASSLADSSYEQYF.

This clonotype was counted at least ten times. This rearrangement joins TRBV15 to TRBJ1-5; 8 nucleotides align to TRBD1. Germline loops: CDR1 LNHNV, CDR2 YYDKDF (reference sequence). The CDR3 sequence is 15 residues long. V dropped 0 bases and J dropped 7; count of bases not matched to a gene: 5. The CDR3 DNA sequence: TGTGCCACCAGCAGAGACAGGGGGCTCAGACAGCCCCAGCATTTT. Protein: CATSRDRGLRQPQHF.

The rearrangement uses TRBV12-3 or TRBV12-4 and TRBJ2-7; perhaps TRBD1 as D (5 bases). The CDR3 spans 12 residues. Trimming removed 3 bases at V and 4 bases at J, with 7 bases between. The CDR3 loop is CASSLQGYEQYF. CDR3 coding DNA: TGTGCCAGCAGTTTGCAGGGTTACGAGCAGTACTTC.

The sample holds many counts of this clonotype. J is TRBJ2-3 and V is TRBV29-1, with 9 bases matching TRBD2. The CDR3 is 13 residues long. Germline trimming cut 6 bases from V and 5 bases from J; bases unmatched to any gene: 6. The germline V gene encodes CDR1 SQVTM and CDR2 ANQGSEA. CDR3 amino acids: CSVGTSSRDTQYF. The CDR3 region has the DNA TGCAGCGTCGGGACTAGCAGTCGAGATACGCAGTATTTT.

The sample holds many counts of this clonotype. J is TRBJ2-7 and V is TRBV27, with D possibly being TRBD1 or TRBD2 (6 bases each). Germline loops: CDR1 MNHEY, CDR2 SMNVEV (reference sequence). The CDR3 length is 14 residues. V was trimmed by 6 bases and J by 7 bases, leaving 19 bases between them. CDR3 amino acids: CASRAPGGLREQYF. In DNA form, the CDR3 reads TGTGCCAGCAGGGCGCCTGGGGGGCTACGGGAGCAGTACTTC.

This sequence joins TRBV12-3 or TRBV12-4 and TRBJ1-5; 9 bases map to TRBD1. The CDR3 loop spans 16 amino acids. The J segment lost 5 bases and the V segment lost 6 bases, leaving 11 bases of the junction unmatched. Written as DNA, the CDR3 is TGTGCCAGCAGCGCGCAAGGACAGGGGACTTATCAGCCCCAGCATTTT. Its protein is CASSAQGQGTYQPQHF.

In its sample, this clonotype was seen many times. V gene TRBV7-2 combines with J gene TRBJ2-4, with D unclear. Germline values: CDR1 SGHTA, CDR2 FQGNSA. The CDR3 runs to 19 residues. V was pared by 0 bases and J by 0 bases, with 18 bases between. CDR3 sequence reads: CASSLAYDGAQLAKNIQYF. CDR3 DNA sequence: TGTGCCAGCAGCTTAGCATACGACGGAGCGCAGCTAGCCAAAAACATTCAGTACTTC.

This clonotype was recorded a few times. This sequence joins TRBV6-6 and TRBJ2-5; 13 bases agree with TRBD2. The CDR3 is 18 residues long. Germline CDR1 and CDR2: MNHNY and SVGAGI (reference sequence). The V segment lost 2 bases and the J segment 0 bases; nucleotides outside the gene matches: 6. CDR3 residues: CASSYPGTSGAYQETQYF. The CDR3 region has the DNA TGTGCCAGCAGTTACCCGGGGACTAGCGGGGCGTACCAAGAGACCCAGTACTTC.

Ten or more counts support this clonotype. This chain connects TRBV7-2 to TRBJ1-4; D perhaps matches TRBD1 (6 bases). The CDR3 length is 16 residues. Trimming removed 1 base from V and 5 bases from J, with 14 bases in between. Germline V gene data show CDR1 as SGHTA and CDR2 as FQGNSA. The CDR3 nucleotides are TGTGCCAGCAGCTTAGAGGGTCTGGGGGCAAATGAAAAACTGTTTTTT. Translation gives CASSLEGLGANEKLFF.

This clonotype was seen repeatedly, ten times or more. The chain has TRBV12-3 or TRBV12-4 and TRBJ1-1, with a possible D match to TRBD1 (5 bases). The V end lost 6 bases, the J end lost 1 base, and 9 bases lay between the germline ends. CDR3 length equals 13 residues. The CDR3, as DNA: TGTGCCAGCAGGACGGGGCAGAACACTGAAGCTTTCTTT. Protein product: CASRTGQNTEAFF.

This clonotype was counted at least ten times. The chain uses TRBV7-2 and TRBJ2-3; no definite D call. The V gene lost 4 bases and the J gene lost 4 bases, with 9 bases spanning the gap. Germline V gene data show CDR1 as SGHTA and CDR2 as FQGNSA. The CDR3 loop spans 13 amino acids. Here the CDR3 DNA reads TGTGCCAGCAGCTCCCTCGCTGCAGATACGCAGTATTTT. As protein: CASSSLAADTQYF. Filled out from reference TRBV7-2 and TRBJ2-3, the complete variable domain reads GAGVSQSPSNKVTEKGKDVELRCDPISGHTALYWYRQSLGQGLEFLIYFQGNSAPDKSGLPSDRFSAERTGGSVSTLTIQRTQQEDSAVYLCASSSLAADTQYFGPGTRLTVL.

This clonotype was picked up many times. The CDR3 spells CASSSTGYEQYF. CDR3 sequence (DNA): TGTGCCAGCAGTTCTACAGGGTACGAGCAGTACTTC. The chain employs TRBV7-6 and TRBJ2-7; tentatively, D is TRBD1 (6 bases). Germline lookup yields CDR1 SGHVS and CDR2 FNYEAQ. This CDR3 has 12 residues. Trimming removed 6 bases from V and 4 bases from J, with 10 bases in between. The whole variable domain, filled in from reference TRBV7-6 and TRBJ2-7, reads GAGVSQSPRYKVTKRGQDVALRCDPISGHVSLYWYRQALGQGPEFLTYFNYEAQQDKSGLPNDRFSAERPEGSISTLTIQRTEQRDSAMYRCASSSTGYEQYFGPGTRLTVT.

This clonotype was counted ten times or more. The chain is built from TRBV25-1 and TRBJ2-5, with TRBD2 as a possible D gene (6 bases). Germline V lookup: CDR1 MGHDK, CDR2 SYGVNS. CDR3 length equals 13 residues. The V end was cut by 3 bases, the J end by 2 bases, with 7 bases between. This CDR3 is CASSEREQETQYF. The CDR3 region has the DNA TGTGCCAGCAGTGAGCGGGAACAAGAGACCCAGTACTTC.

This clonotype was picked up many times. The chain couples TRBV7-2 to TRBJ1-6; no firm D call. Trimming removed 0 bases at V and 5 bases at J, with 8 bases between. This CDR3 has 15 residues. Germline lookup yields CDR1 SGHTA and CDR2 FQGNSA. CDR3 DNA: TGTGCCAGCAGCTTAGCGTCCAGCAATAATTCACCCCTCCACTTT. Translation gives CASSLASSNNSPLHF.

The J gene is TRBJ1-1, the V gene TRBV7-2; D is unresolved. Germline V lookup: CDR1 SGHTA, CDR2 FQGNSA. V was shortened by 2 bases and J by 8 bases, with 9 bases between the two germline ends. This CDR3 has 12 amino acids. In DNA, the CDR3 is TGTGCCAGCAGCTTATCGGGGTTAGAAGCTTTCTTT. Translated, it gives CASSLSGLEAFF. The entire variable domain, with the rest obtained from reference TRBV7-2 and TRBJ1-1, is as follows: GAGVSQSPSNKVTEKGKDVELRCDPISGHTALYWYRQSLGQGLEFLIYFQGNSAPDKSGLPSDRFSAERTGGSVSTLTIQRTQQEDSAVYLCASSLSGLEAFFGQGTRLTVV.

This clonotype appeared many times. The chain carries TRBV6-2 or TRBV6-3 and TRBJ1-2; D remains unclear. V was cut by 5 bases and J by 5 bases, with 12 bases left in between. This CDR3 is built from 13 residues. Germline V lookup: CDR1 MNHEY, CDR2 SVGEGT. CDR3 nucleotides: TGTGCCAGCAGTATTGACGCGAAGTATGGCTACACCTTC. It specifies CASSIDAKYGYTF.

This clonotype has a count of ten or more. This chain uses TRBV2 with TRBJ2-3, with no clear D. The CDR3 spans 10 residues. CDR1 is SNHLY and CDR2 is FYNNEI in the germline V gene. Trimming shortened V by 8 bases and J by 1 base, and 1 base separated the two germline ends. The CDR3 region is CASGTDTQYF. DNA for the CDR3: TGTGCCAGCGGCACAGATACGCAGTATTTT.